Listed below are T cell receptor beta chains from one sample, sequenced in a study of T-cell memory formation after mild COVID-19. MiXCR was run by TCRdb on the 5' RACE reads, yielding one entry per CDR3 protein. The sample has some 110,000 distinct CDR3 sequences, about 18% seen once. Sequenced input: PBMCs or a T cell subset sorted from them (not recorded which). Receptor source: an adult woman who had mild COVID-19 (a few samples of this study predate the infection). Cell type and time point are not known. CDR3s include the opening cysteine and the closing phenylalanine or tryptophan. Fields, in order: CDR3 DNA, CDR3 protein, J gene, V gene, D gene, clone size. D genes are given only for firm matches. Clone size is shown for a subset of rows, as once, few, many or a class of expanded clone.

CDR3nt: TGTGCCAGCAGTGTCTGGGGGGAGGGTGAAAAACTGTTTTTT
CDR3aa: CASSVWGEGEKLFF
j_gene: TRBJ1-4
v_gene: TRBV6-1
d_gene: NA
abundance: NA

CDR3nt: TGTGCCACCGGCGAGGGACTAACCCCGTACAATGAGCAGTTCTTC
CDR3aa: CATGEGLTPYNEQFF
j_gene: TRBJ2-1
v_gene: TRBV24-1
d_gene: TRBD2
abundance: few

CDR3nt: TGTGCCAGCAGCTTGGGTCATACCAGCTCCTACGAGCAGTACTTC
CDR3aa: CASSLGHTSSYEQYF
j_gene: TRBJ2-7
v_gene: TRBV11-2
d_gene: NA
abundance: NA

CDR3nt: TGTGCCAGCAGCTTAGAGGGCAACACCGGGGAGCTGTTTTTT
CDR3aa: CASSLEGNTGELFF
j_gene: TRBJ2-2
v_gene: TRBV7-9
d_gene: NA
abundance: NA

CDR3nt: TGTGCCAGCAGCTTTGGCCTCCGGACAGGGGGCGCTGGGGCCAACGTCCTGACTTTC
CDR3aa: CASSFGLRTGGAGANVLTF
j_gene: TRBJ2-6
v_gene: TRBV13
d_gene: TRBD1
abundance: few

CDR3nt: TGTGCCAGCAGTTTTGAACAGGGCTCACAAGAGACCCAGTACTTC
CDR3aa: CASSFEQGSQETQYF
j_gene: TRBJ2-5
v_gene: TRBV7-9
d_gene: NA
abundance: NA

CDR3nt: TGTGCCAGCAGCACTCGGACAGGGATGAGCACCGGGGAGCTGTTTTTT
CDR3aa: CASSTRTGMSTGELFF
j_gene: TRBJ2-2
v_gene: TRBV9
d_gene: TRBD1
abundance: NA

CDR3nt: TGTGCCAGCAGCGCTCTCGCTGAAGCTTTCTTT
CDR3aa: CASSALAEAFF
j_gene: TRBJ1-1
v_gene: TRBV7-6
d_gene: NA
abundance: few

CDR3nt: TGTGCCAGCAGCCGGGGGCGAGATCCTGGAAACACCATATATTTT
CDR3aa: CASSRGRDPGNTIYF
j_gene: TRBJ1-3
v_gene: TRBV12-3/TRBV12-4
d_gene: NA
abundance: NA

CDR3nt: TGTGCCAGCAGCTTCCCAGGGGATAGTGGCGAGCAGTACTTC
CDR3aa: CASSFPGDSGEQYF
j_gene: TRBJ2-7
v_gene: TRBV7-9
d_gene: NA
abundance: NA

CDR3nt: TGCGCCAGCAGCTTGGACAGGGCTGGGGCCAACGTCCTGACTTTC
CDR3aa: CASSLDRAGANVLTF
j_gene: TRBJ2-6
v_gene: TRBV5-1
d_gene: NA
abundance: few

CDR3nt: TGTGCCAGCCTTTCCCGGGACTCCCGATTTAATGAAAAACTGTTTTTT
CDR3aa: CASLSRDSRFNEKLFF
j_gene: TRBJ1-4
v_gene: TRBV7-9
d_gene: NA
abundance: NA

CDR3nt: TGTGCCAGCAGCTTATTCAGCAATGAGCAGTTCTTC
CDR3aa: CASSLFSNEQFF
j_gene: TRBJ2-1
v_gene: TRBV7-9
d_gene: NA
abundance: many

CDR3nt: TGCAGCGTCAACTTTAACTATGGCTACACCTTC
CDR3aa: CSVNFNYGYTF
j_gene: TRBJ1-2
v_gene: TRBV29-1
d_gene: NA
abundance: NA

CDR3nt: TGTGCCAGCAGTCCTAGACTGCAATGGGGAGAGACCCAGTACTTC
CDR3aa: CASSPRLQWGETQYF
j_gene: TRBJ2-5
v_gene: TRBV7-6
d_gene: NA
abundance: NA

CDR3nt: TGTGCCAGCGGGGGAGGCGGCTACACAGATACGCAGTATTTT
CDR3aa: CASGGGGYTDTQYF
j_gene: TRBJ2-3
v_gene: TRBV7-2
d_gene: NA
abundance: NA

CDR3nt: TGTGCCAGCAGCCCCGGCAACTCCTACGAGCAGTACTTC
CDR3aa: CASSPGNSYEQYF
j_gene: TRBJ2-7
v_gene: TRBV12-3/TRBV12-4
d_gene: NA
abundance: NA

CDR3nt: TGTGCCACGACCGGGACAGGGGGCACGGAGCAGTACTTC
CDR3aa: CATTGTGGTEQYF
j_gene: TRBJ2-7
v_gene: TRBV10-3
d_gene: TRBD1
abundance: NA

CDR3nt: TGTGCCATCACCAAGACAGGGGGCTACTATGGCTACACCTTC
CDR3aa: CAITKTGGYYGYTF
j_gene: TRBJ1-2
v_gene: TRBV10-3
d_gene: TRBD1
abundance: NA

CDR3nt: TGTGCCAGCAAAGGGGTAAACACCGGGGAGCTGTTTTTT
CDR3aa: CASKGVNTGELFF
j_gene: TRBJ2-2
v_gene: TRBV25-1
d_gene: NA
abundance: few

CDR3nt: TGTGCCACCAGTGAACACAGGGGTCCCCAACCGGCGCAGTACTTC
CDR3aa: CATSEHRGPQPAQYF
j_gene: TRBJ2-7
v_gene: TRBV24-1
d_gene: TRBD1
abundance: NA

CDR3nt: TGCGCCAGCAGCCAAGATCTGTCAGGGGCGTGGGGCTACACCTTC
CDR3aa: CASSQDLSGAWGYTF
j_gene: TRBJ1-2
v_gene: TRBV4-1
d_gene: NA
abundance: few

CDR3nt: TGTGCCAGCAGTTTATCGGAGGTTCGTGAGCAGTTCTTC
CDR3aa: CASSLSEVREQFF
j_gene: TRBJ2-1
v_gene: TRBV27
d_gene: NA
abundance: NA

CDR3nt: TGCAGTGCTAGAGGAAGATCAAACTATGGCTACACCTTC
CDR3aa: CSARGRSNYGYTF
j_gene: TRBJ1-2
v_gene: TRBV20-1
d_gene: NA
abundance: NA

CDR3nt: TGCGCCAGCAGCCAAGATGAGGACAGGTTTGGAAACACCATATATTTT
CDR3aa: CASSQDEDRFGNTIYF
j_gene: TRBJ1-3
v_gene: TRBV4-1
d_gene: TRBD1
abundance: few

CDR3nt: TGTGCCAGCAGTACCTCAGGGAATCAGCCCCAGCATTTT
CDR3aa: CASSTSGNQPQHF
j_gene: TRBJ1-5
v_gene: TRBV6-5
d_gene: NA
abundance: few